This T cell receptor (beta chain) was recorded in a study of blood T cell repertoires in COVID-19. Participants spanned ages about 18 to 90 years and resided in 20 to 30 US areas. Germline V gives CDR1 MNHEY, CDR2 SVGAGI. Trimming left V 7 bases short and J 5 bases short, with 11 bases between. This CDR3 contains 13 residues. Assay: immunoSEQ multiplex PCR; the TCRdb copy retains only in-frame clones and omits some. This sample has under 300,000 clones; roughly 87% occur once, and the top ten carry about 6.3%. The chain is built from TRBV6-5 and TRBJ2-2; maybe TRBD2 (5 bases). Sequenced: PBMCs or T cells enriched from blood (not recorded which). The sequence derives from a woman between 25 and 40 years old with acute COVID-19. DNA of the CDR3: TGTGCCAGCACCACATGGGAGACCGGGGAGCTGTTTTTT. This codes for CASTTWETGELFF.